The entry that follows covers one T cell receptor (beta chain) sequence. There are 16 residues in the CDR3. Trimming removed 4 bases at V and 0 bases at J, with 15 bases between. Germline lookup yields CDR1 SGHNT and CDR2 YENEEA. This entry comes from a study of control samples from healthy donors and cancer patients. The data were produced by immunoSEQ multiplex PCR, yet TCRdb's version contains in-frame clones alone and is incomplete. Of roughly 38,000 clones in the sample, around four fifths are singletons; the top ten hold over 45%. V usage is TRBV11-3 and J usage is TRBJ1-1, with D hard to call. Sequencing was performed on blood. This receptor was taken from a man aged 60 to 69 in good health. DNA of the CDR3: TGTGCCAGCAGCTCGGGCGGACGGAAGATGAACACTGAAGCTTTCTTT. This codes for CASSSGGRKMNTEAFF.